This T cell receptor beta chain was obtained from a study of cytomegalovirus exposure and HLA in healthy donors. PCR amplification relied on 60 Vbeta primers (plus 13 Jbeta primers). Sequenced by immunoSEQ multiplex PCR; TCRdb stores in-frame clones only, minus some. Of roughly 130,000 clones listed, more than 80% are singletons. Unmatched junction bases numbered 3, after V lost 7 bases and J lost 9 bases. The germline V gene encodes CDR1 MNHEY and CDR2 SVGAGI. The CDR3 extends over 11 amino acids. The chain links TRBV6-5 to TRBJ2-1; the match to TRBD2 covers 7 bases. This clonotype originated in a man aged 40-49 years in good health and CMV-seronegative. Sequencing was carried out using PBMCs. The CDR3 spells CASTLAGEQFF. The CDR3 bases are TGTGCCAGCACCTTAGCGGGTGAGCAGTTCTTC.